This T cell receptor beta chain was identified in a study of cytomegalovirus exposure and HLA in healthy donors. A remark on this clone: The antigen remains unidentified.

The method was immunoSEQ multiplex PCR; TCRdb's version includes in-frame clones alone and lacks a portion of them. The sample lists 220,000 or so clones, roughly 83% occurring once. Study outcomes and limitations: Subsequent analysis showed first-cohort TCR clusters tending to co-occur in more than 95 validation repertoires.

In germline, CDR1 is SGDLS, CDR2 YYNGEE. The CDR3 extends over 15 amino acids. The junction had 0 bases not matched to a gene; V was cut back by 0 bases and J by 5 bases. The sample comprised PBMCs. The rearrangement joins TRBV9 to TRBJ2-2; TRBD2 matches 11 bases. The source is a woman aged 25 to 39 in good health and CMV-seropositive. CDR3 amino acids: CASSVGLAGTGELFF. The CDR3, as DNA: TGTGCCAGCAGCGTAGGACTAGCGGGGACCGGGGAGCTGTTTTTT.